The 29 T cell receptor beta chains presented below share a single source sample, sequenced in a study of PD-1 blockade in classical Hodgkin lymphoma. Documented time point: newly diagnosed, previously untreated cHL patient sample. Sequenced by immunoSEQ multiplex PCR; TCRdb stores in-frame clones only, minus some. Here the sample spans fewer than 20,000 clones, approximately 92% being singletons. Sequenced sample: peripheral blood mononuclear cells (PBMCs). Source of these receptors: a human donor with classical Hodgkin lymphoma.

The CDR3 loop is CASSIQGVWVGGQPQHF. The DNA for the CDR3 is TGTGCCAGTAGTATACAGGGAGTTTGGGTGGGCGGTCAGCCCCAGCATTTT. The chain employs TRBV19 and TRBJ1-5, with D perhaps TRBD1 (5 bases). The CDR3 runs 17 residues. V lost 2 bases, J lost 6 bases, and 20 bases lay in between. From germline, CDR1 is LNHDA and CDR2 SQIVND (reference sequence).

The chain couples TRBV7-9 to TRBJ2-1, with D possibly being TRBD1 (6 bases). This CDR3 is 16 amino acids long. Germline CDR1 and CDR2: SEHNR and FQNEAQ (reference sequence). Trimming took 5 bases from V and 1 from J, leaving 15 bases between them. The CDR3 region is CASSRGPRGSYNEQFF. The CDR3 bases are TGTGCCAGCAGCCGAGGCCCGAGGGGGTCCTACAATGAGCAGTTCTTC.

The chain uses TRBV4-2 and TRBJ2-6; 8 bases align to TRBD1. The CDR3 covers 18 residues. Germline CDR1 is LGHNA and CDR2 is YNFKEQ. The trim removed 3 bases at V and 0 bases at J, leaving 7 bases unmatched. The CDR3 region is CASSQDDGTGSGANVLTF. DNA of the CDR3: TGTGCCAGCAGCCAGGATGACGGGACAGGCTCTGGGGCCAACGTCCTGACTTTC.

Only one count was recorded for this clone. The gene calls are TRBV7-9 and TRBJ2-1; 11 nucleotides align to TRBD2. V was clipped by 6 bases and J by 6 bases; unmatched bases: 4. CDR1 and CDR2 from the germline V gene are SEHNR and FQNEAQ (reference sequence). This CDR3 is 14 amino acids long. Here the CDR3 DNA reads TGTGCCAGCAGGTCGACTAGCGGGACCAATGAGCAGTTCTTC. This sequence encodes CASRSTSGTNEQFF.

CDR3 protein: CASRWRTAACYEQYF. The CDR3 DNA is TGTGCCAGCAGATGGAGGACGGCGGCGTGCTACGAGCAGTACTTC. The V gene is TRBV11-3, the J gene TRBJ2-7, with a weak D call TRBD2 (5 bases). CDR1 is SGHNT and CDR2 is YENEEA in the germline V gene. CDR3 size: 15 residues. V lost 6 bases and J 3 bases, leaving 18 bases between the germline ends.

This clone was seen only a few times. The chain joins TRBV25-1 to TRBJ2-7; D not certain. The V gene's germline CDR1 is MGHDK and CDR2 SYGVNS. V lost 1 base and J lost 2, with 9 bases in between. CDR3 size: 14 residues. In nucleotides, the CDR3 is TGTGCCAGCAGTGAATCCGGGCAGGCCTACGAGCAGTACTTC. It translates to CASSESGQAYEQYF.

This clone was observed once. The rearrangement uses TRBV28 and TRBJ1-4; 8 nucleotides agree with TRBD1. The CDR3 sequence is 15 residues long. Trimming cost V 3 bases and J 3 bases; bases outside gene matches: 3. Germline V gene data show CDR1 as MDHEN and CDR2 as SYDVKM. CDR3 DNA: TGTGCCAGCAGTTTTCAGGGGGCTGCTAATGAAAAACTGTTTTTT. It codes for CASSFQGAANEKLFF.

In DNA form, the CDR3 reads TGTGCCAGCAGTTCTACAGGGGGCTCCTACGAGCAGTACTTC. This translates into CASSSTGGSYEQYF. The chain joins TRBV28 to TRBJ2-7, with 8 bases aligning to TRBD1. The CDR3 length is 14 residues. The J segment lost 0 bases and the V segment lost 4 bases, leaving 2 bases of the junction unmatched. Per germline, CDR1 MDHEN and CDR2 SYDVKM.

This clone was recorded once. The chain has TRBV2 and TRBJ1-1; D might be TRBD1 (5 bases). Germline V lookup: CDR1 SNHLY, CDR2 FYNNEI. The CDR3 runs to 14 residues. V lost 6 bases to trimming and J lost 5 bases, with 16 bases between them. The CDR3 sequence is CASSALEGRTEAFF. The CDR3 DNA reads as TGTGCCAGCAGCGCTCTGGAGGGGAGGACTGAAGCTTTCTTT.

The rearrangement joins TRBV4-1 to TRBJ2-1, with D hard to call. The V and J ends lost 2 bases and 2 bases respectively, with 13 bases between them. This CDR3 spans 16 amino acids. Germline CDR1 is MGHRA and CDR2 is YSYEKL. CDR3: CASSQWRGTTYNEQFF. The CDR3 DNA is TGCGCCAGCAGCCAATGGAGAGGAACTACCTACAATGAGCAGTTCTTC.

The chain is built from TRBV7-9 and TRBJ2-6, with D hard to call. Germline-derived CDR1 and CDR2 are SEHNR and FQNEAQ (reference sequence). This CDR3 has 16 residues. Trimming removed 6 bases at V and 0 bases at J, with 12 bases between. The CDR3 DNA sequence: TGTGCCAGCAGAAACTCCGAGTCCTCTGGGGCCAACGTCCTGACTTTC. Translating gives CASRNSESSGANVLTF.

The gene calls are TRBV15 and TRBJ2-3; tentative D call: TRBD2 (5 bases). CDR3 length equals 15 residues. CDR1 LNHNV and CDR2 YYDKDF come from the germline V gene (reference sequence). The V gene lost 0 bases and the J gene lost 0 bases, with 7 bases spanning the gap. The CDR3 loop is CATSRDPGSTDTQYF. The CDR3 DNA is TGTGCCACCAGCAGAGATCCGGGGAGCACAGATACGCAGTATTTT.

The gene calls are TRBV5-1 and TRBJ2-1, with TRBD2 identical over 7 bases. Trimming at V came to 0 bases and at J to 6 bases, leaving 0 bases not matched to a gene. This CDR3 comprises 13 residues. Germline CDR1 is SGHRS and CDR2 is YFSETQ. CDR3 DNA sequence: TGCGCCAGCAGCTTGGGGACTAGCAATGAGCAGTTCTTC. This sequence encodes CASSLGTSNEQFF.

In its sample, this clone was seen a few times. The rearrangement joins TRBV25-1 to TRBJ2-3; tentative D call: TRBD2 (7 bases). The germline V and J ends were trimmed by 5 bases and 1 base, with 13 bases remaining between them. This CDR3 contains 15 residues. Germline loops: CDR1 MGHDK, CDR2 SYGVNS. The CDR3 is CASSRGGDGTDTQYF. Written as DNA, the CDR3 is TGTGCCAGCAGTAGGGGGGGAGACGGCACAGATACGCAGTATTTT.

The chain uses TRBV18 and TRBJ1-1, with D perhaps matching TRBD1 (6 bases). In germline, CDR1 is KGHSH, CDR2 LQKENI. This CDR3 contains 14 residues. Trimming pared 1 base from V and 7 bases from J, leaving 13 bases between. CDR3 sequence reads: CASSPLGQNVEAFF. DNA for the CDR3: TGTGCCAGCTCACCACTTGGACAGAATGTTGAAGCTTTCTTT.

The chain links TRBV27 to TRBJ1-2; D may be TRBD1 (5 bases). V lost 2 bases and J 4 bases, leaving 17 bases between the germline ends. Germline CDR1 reads MNHEY; CDR2 reads SMNVEV (reference sequence). The CDR3 runs to 16 residues. Here the CDR3 reads CASSLGPPPGPYGYTF. CDR3 DNA sequence: TGTGCCAGCAGTTTAGGCCCCCCGCCGGGGCCCTATGGCTACACCTTC.

The gene calls are TRBV10-3 and TRBJ2-5, with TRBD1 identical over 7 bases. The length of the CDR3 is 13 residues. V gave up 10 bases and J gave up 5 bases; unmatched junction bases: 10. From germline, CDR1 is ENHRY and CDR2 SYGVKD. CDR3 coding DNA: TGTGCCACCTTAGAGAGGGGGCAGGAGACCCAGTACTTC. Translating gives CATLERGQETQYF.

The chain combines TRBV25-1 with TRBJ1-5; no clear D gene. This CDR3 region has 14 residues. Trimming stripped 2 bases from V and 3 bases from J, with 8 bases between. The germline V gene encodes CDR1 MGHDK and CDR2 SYGVNS. The DNA of the CDR3 is TGTGCCAGCAGTGAAAAACTTCTCAATCAGCCCCAGCATTTT. It yields the protein CASSEKLLNQPQHF.

This chain uses TRBV11-2 with TRBJ1-1; D may be TRBD1 (5 bases). The germline CDR1 and CDR2 sequences are SGHAT and FQNNGV. The CDR3 sequence is 14 residues long. Trimming shortened V by 1 base and J by 5 bases, and 11 bases separated the two germline ends. CDR3 DNA: TGTGCCAGCAGCTTAGTTGGGGGTAGGACTGAAGCTTTCTTT. Its translation: CASSLVGGRTEAFF. The full variable domain, its missing parts supplied by reference TRBV11-2 and TRBJ1-1, is EAGVAQSPRYKIIEKRQSVAFWCNPISGHATLYWYQQILGQGPKLLIQFQNNGVVDDSQLPKDRFSAERLKGVDSTLKIQPAKLEDSAVYLCASSLVGGRTEAFFGQGTRLTVV.

V usage is TRBV25-1 and J usage is TRBJ2-1, with D possibly matching TRBD2 (6 bases). The CDR3 runs 17 residues. Per the germline V gene, CDR1 is MGHDK and CDR2 is SYGVNS. Trimming shortened V by 2 bases and J by 3 bases, and 17 bases separated the two germline ends. CDR3 sequence (DNA): TGTGCCAGCAGTGAAACGACTAGTATACATAGCTACAATGAGCAGTTCTTC. Translating it yields CASSETTSIHSYNEQFF.

CDR3 in DNA: TGCGCCAGCAGCCAACGGGGGGCCAACGTCCTGACTTTC. Residues: CASSQRGANVLTF. V and J are TRBV4-1 and TRBJ2-6; D uncertain. V shed 2 bases and J shed 4 bases, with 3 bases lying between them. Germline values: CDR1 MGHRA, CDR2 YSYEKL. This CDR3 region has 13 residues.

The chain combines TRBV4-1 with TRBJ2-1, with D possibly matching TRBD2 (5 bases). Germline V CDR1 and CDR2: MGHRA, YSYEKL. The CDR3 sequence is 17 residues long. Trimming shortened V by 1 base and J by 0 bases, and 13 bases separated the two germline ends. The CDR3 bases are TGCGCCAGCAGCCAAGGAGGGATCTTACCCTCCTACAATGAGCAGTTCTTC. Its translation is CASSQGGILPSYNEQFF.

The chain recombines TRBV27 with TRBJ2-7, with 8 bases matching TRBD1. The V gene's germline CDR1 is MNHEY and CDR2 SMNVEV (reference sequence). Germline trimming cut 5 bases from V and 3 bases from J; bases unmatched to any gene: 6. This CDR3 spans 14 amino acids. The CDR3 protein is CASSGDRRLYEQYF. For the CDR3, the DNA is TGTGCCAGCAGTGGGGACAGGAGACTCTACGAGCAGTACTTC.

This chain links TRBV7-2 with TRBJ2-1, with TRBD2 identical over 9 bases. The CDR3 length is 17 residues. The germline CDR1 and CDR2 sequences are SGHTA and FQGNSA. Germline trimming cut 1 base from V and 4 bases from J; bases unmatched to any gene: 8. The CDR3 loop reads CASSLVESSGTYNEQFF. The DNA for the CDR3 is TGTGCCAGCAGCTTAGTTGAGTCTAGCGGGACATACAATGAGCAGTTCTTC.

The J gene is TRBJ1-2, the V gene TRBV7-9; a possible D gene is TRBD1 (5 bases). The CDR3 is 13 residues long. V lost 4 bases, J lost 7 bases, and 13 bases lay in between. Germline CDR1 reads SEHNR; CDR2 reads FQNEAQ (reference sequence). CDR3: CASSYQGTRGYTF. Here the CDR3 DNA reads TGTGCCAGCAGCTACCAGGGAACTCGTGGCTACACCTTC.

The chain employs TRBV7-3 and TRBJ2-5, with D possibly being TRBD2 (6 bases). The germline V gene has CDR1 SGHTA and CDR2 FQGTGA. CDR3 length: 15 residues. V was pared by 4 bases and J by 5 bases, with 17 bases between. CDR3 residues: CASSSGTRRGETQYF. The CDR3 DNA reads as TGTGCCAGCAGCTCCGGGACCCGCCGGGGGGAGACCCAGTACTTC.

The rearrangement links TRBV2 to TRBJ1-2; D gene ambiguous. With 4 bases removed from V and 5 bases from J, the gap between germline ends came to 14 bases. CDR1 SNHLY and CDR2 FYNNEI come from the germline V gene. This CDR3 spans 14 amino acids. CDR3 protein: CASSVFGRAYGYTF. The CDR3 DNA is TGTGCCAGCAGTGTTTTTGGACGGGCGTATGGCTACACCTTC. Full variable domain (remainder filled in from reference TRBV2 and TRBJ1-2): EPEVTQTPSHQVTQMGQEVILRCVPISNHLYFYWYRQILGQKVEFLVSFYNNEISEKSEIFDDQFSVERPDGSNFTLKIRSTKLEDSAMYFCASSVFGRAYGYTFGSGTRLTVV.

The chain links TRBV29-1 to TRBJ2-3; D is perhaps TRBD2 (5 bases). The CDR3 consists of 10 residues. Looked up from germline, CDR1 is SQVTM and CDR2 is ANQGSEA. V was clipped by 6 bases and J by 9 bases, with 10 bases between them. DNA of the CDR3: TGCAGCGTGAGGGTGGAGACGCAGTATTTT. It translates to CSVRVETQYF.

The chain carries TRBV30 and TRBJ2-1; D is possibly TRBD2 (5 bases). V was clipped by 4 bases and J by 5 bases, with 15 bases between them. CDR1 GTSNPN and CDR2 SVGIG come from the germline V gene (reference sequence). The CDR3 is 14 amino acids. CDR3 residues: CAWNIARPNNEQFF. CDR3 coding DNA: TGTGCCTGGAACATAGCGAGACCTAACAATGAGCAGTTCTTC.